Below are 16 T cell receptor beta chains sequenced from a single sample in a study of identical twins. TCRdb re-derived calls from the 5' RACE reads in MiXCR, one entry per CDR3 protein. The sample includes about 730,000 distinct CDR3 sequences, approximately 22% of them seen just once. These data also formed part of another study, on T cells expressing NK-cell markers.

Sample: PBMCs. The receptors derive from a young woman in good health.

This clonotype was observed a few times. The chain links TRBV12-5 to TRBJ2-2, with D possibly called TRBD1 or TRBD2 (5 bases each). Germline CDR1 LGHNT, CDR2 FRNRAP. The CDR3 is 12 residues long. The V gene lost 7 bases and the J gene lost 11 bases, with 14 bases spanning the gap. The CDR3 sequence is CASVFRDGELFF. The CDR3 region has the DNA TGTGCTAGTGTCTTCCGGGACGGCGAGCTGTTTTTT.

As regards this clonotype: A read error may produce the germline difference seen at one junction end. This chain links TRBV7-7 with TRBJ2-5, with D possibly being TRBD2 (6 bases). CDR1 SSHAT and CDR2 FNYEAQ come from the germline V gene (reference sequence). The CDR3 is 15 amino acids. CDR3 residues: CASSPRPGDQETQYF. DNA for the CDR3: TGTGCTAGCAGCCCTCGGCCGGGGGACCAAGAGACCCAGTACTTC.

V and J are TRBV20-1 and TRBJ1-2; D is unresolved. Germline loops: CDR1 DFQATT, CDR2 SNEGSKA (reference sequence). V lost 5 bases, J lost 7 bases, and 17 bases lay in between. The CDR3 has 13 residues. The CDR3 nucleotides are TGCAGTGCTTTCTTGGACGGCATGTCTGGCTACACCTTC. Translation gives CSAFLDGMSGYTF.

This clonotype was seen ten or more times. The rearrangement joins TRBV4-3 to TRBJ2-1; unclear D gene. This CDR3 contains 16 residues. Trimming shortened V by 0 bases and J by 2 bases, and 11 bases separated the two germline ends. CDR1 and CDR2 (germline): LGHNA, YSLEER. In nucleotides, the CDR3 is TGCGCCAGCAGCCAAGAGGCGCAGATGACCTACAATGAGCAGTTCTTC. Translated: CASSQEAQMTYNEQFF.

In the case of this clonotype: One junction end disagrees with the germline gene, perhaps due to a read error. J is TRBJ2-5 and V is TRBV5-1, with no clear D. The length of the CDR3 is 11 residues. The V gene's germline CDR1 is SGHRS and CDR2 YFSETQ. CDR3 DNA: TGTGCCAGCAGGACCGGGGAGACCCAGTACTTC. As protein: CASRTGETQYF.

This chain connects TRBV20-1 to TRBJ1-2, with 7 positions matching TRBD1. Germline V gives CDR1 DFQATT, CDR2 SNEGSKA (reference sequence). This CDR3 comprises 14 residues. J gave up 2 bases and V 1 base, and 4 bases lay outside the gene matches. The CDR3 spells CSARGRGSNYGYTF. CDR3 in DNA: TGCAGTGCTAGAGGCAGGGGGTCAAACTATGGCTACACCTTC.

The gene calls are TRBV12-3 or TRBV12-4 and TRBJ1-5; no clear D. V lost 7 bases to trimming and J lost 1 base, with 5 bases between them. The CDR3 loop spans 12 amino acids. The DNA of the CDR3 is TGTGCCAGCAAACACAGCAATCAGCCCCAGCATTTT. Translating gives CASKHSNQPQHF.

The chain joins TRBV12-3 or TRBV12-4 to TRBJ2-7; 11 bases agree with TRBD2. This CDR3 contains 15 residues. With V trimmed by 5 bases and J by 6 bases, 9 bases remained unmatched. Written as DNA, the CDR3 is TGTGCCAGCAGTGTCGCAAGCCTAGCGGGAGGCGAGCAGTACTTC. It encodes CASSVASLAGGEQYF.

The chain is built from TRBV7-9 and TRBJ2-7, with D perhaps TRBD1 or TRBD2 (6 bases each). The CDR3 extends over 14 amino acids. The V gene lost 5 bases and the J gene lost 6 bases, with 17 bases spanning the gap. Germline V gene data show CDR1 as SEHNR and CDR2 as FQNEAQ (reference sequence). The CDR3 sequence is CASSTRTAGTEQYF. The CDR3 DNA reads TGTGCCAGCAGCACCCGGACAGCGGGTACCGAGCAGTACTTC.

This clonotype was picked up a small number of times. This rearrangement joins TRBV12-3 or TRBV12-4 to TRBJ2-1; possible D gene TRBD2, 6 bases. The CDR3 consists of 14 residues. The ends were cut back, 6 bases at V and 9 bases at J, with 18 bases in the middle. CDR3 DNA: TGTGCCAGCAGGCGCATCAGTAGCGGCGGTGAGCAGTTCTTC. Protein product: CASRRISSGGEQFF.

The rearrangement joins TRBV15 to TRBJ2-1; tentatively, D is TRBD2 (6 bases). The CDR3 is 15 amino acids. The V end lost 5 bases, the J end lost 7 bases, and 18 bases lay between the germline ends. In germline, CDR1 is LNHNV, CDR2 YYDKDF (reference sequence). CDR3 sequence (DNA): TGTGCCACCAGCTTGAACCTCTTACTAGCAAATGAGCAGTTCTTC. Its translation is CATSLNLLLANEQFF.

The chain uses TRBV6-5 and TRBJ2-7; 7 bases map to TRBD1. Unmatched junction bases numbered 12, after V lost 2 bases and J lost 5 bases. The CDR3 contains 16 residues. Germline values: CDR1 MNHEY, CDR2 SVGAGI. The CDR3 here is CASSYQTGHTNHEQYF. The CDR3 coding sequence is TGTGCCAGCAGTTACCAGACAGGGCACACTAACCACGAGCAGTACTTC.

V usage is TRBV18 and J usage is TRBJ2-7; possibly TRBD2 for D (5 bases). V lost 3 bases, J lost 1 base, and 13 bases lay in between. Per germline, CDR1 KGHSH and CDR2 LQKENI. The CDR3 covers 15 residues. The CDR3 DNA reads as TGTGCCAGCTCACCTTCCTCAACGGGATCCTACGAGCAGTACTTC. It codes for CASSPSSTGSYEQYF.

The chain is built from TRBV5-1 and TRBJ1-2, with unresolved D. Trimming pared 2 bases from V and 2 bases from J, leaving 7 bases between. Germline V gene lookup returns CDR1 SGHRS and CDR2 YFSETQ. This CDR3 has 13 residues. CDR3 sequence reads: CASSFAENYGYTF. CDR3 nucleotides: TGCGCCAGCAGCTTCGCCGAGAACTATGGCTACACCTTC.

This clonotype occurred a few times. The V call is TRBV5-1, the J call TRBJ2-7; 8 positions agree with TRBD1. This CDR3 has 15 residues. Germline CDR1 SGHRS, CDR2 YFSETQ. With 6 bases clipped from V and 3 bases from J, the junction kept 11 bases outside the gene matches. CDR3 sequence (DNA): TGCGCCAGCACTCAAAGGCCGGGACAGGACTACGAGCAGTACTTC. Its protein is CASTQRPGQDYEQYF.

V and J are TRBV14 and TRBJ2-7; D might be TRBD1 (6 bases). The CDR3 consists of 15 residues. CDR1 and CDR2 (germline): SGHDN, FVKESK. V was trimmed by 0 bases and J by 6 bases, leaving 15 bases between them. DNA of the CDR3: TGTGCCAGCAGCCAAGAGTTCGGGACATCGAGCGAGCAGTACTTC. Encoded protein: CASSQEFGTSSEQYF.